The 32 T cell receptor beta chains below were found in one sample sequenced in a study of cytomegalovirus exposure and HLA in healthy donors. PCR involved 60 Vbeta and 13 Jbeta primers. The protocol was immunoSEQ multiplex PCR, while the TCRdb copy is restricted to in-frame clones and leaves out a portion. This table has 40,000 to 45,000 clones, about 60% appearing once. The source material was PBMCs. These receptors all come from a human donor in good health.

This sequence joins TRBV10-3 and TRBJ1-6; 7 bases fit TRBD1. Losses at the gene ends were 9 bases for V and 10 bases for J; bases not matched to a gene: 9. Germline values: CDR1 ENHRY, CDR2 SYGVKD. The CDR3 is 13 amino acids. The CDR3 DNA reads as TGTGCCATACGGACAGGTTCGGAATCACCCCTCCACTTT. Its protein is CAIRTGSESPLHF.

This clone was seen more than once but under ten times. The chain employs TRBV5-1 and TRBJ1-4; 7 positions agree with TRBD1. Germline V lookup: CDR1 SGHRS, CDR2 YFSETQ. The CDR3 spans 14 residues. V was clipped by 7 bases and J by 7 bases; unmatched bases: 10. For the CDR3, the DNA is TGCGCCAGCTCTTCGACAGGGTATCGTGAAAAACTGTTTTTT. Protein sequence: CASSSTGYREKLFF.

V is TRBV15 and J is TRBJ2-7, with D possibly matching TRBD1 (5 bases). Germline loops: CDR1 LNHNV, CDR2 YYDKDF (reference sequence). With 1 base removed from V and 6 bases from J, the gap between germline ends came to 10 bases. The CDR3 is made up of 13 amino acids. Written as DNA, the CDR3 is TGTGCCACCAGCAGAGTGAAGGGGTTCGAGCAGTACTTC. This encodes CATSRVKGFEQYF.

The CDR3 DNA follows: TGTGCCAGCAGCCCGGGACAGGGGGCTTATGAGACCCAGTACTTC. Translating gives CASSPGQGAYETQYF. This chain links TRBV4-2 with TRBJ2-5, with 12 nucleotides matching TRBD1. Per the germline V gene, CDR1 is LGHNA and CDR2 is YNFKEQ. The CDR3 is 15 residues long. The V segment lost 4 bases and the J segment 5 bases; nucleotides outside the gene matches: 5.

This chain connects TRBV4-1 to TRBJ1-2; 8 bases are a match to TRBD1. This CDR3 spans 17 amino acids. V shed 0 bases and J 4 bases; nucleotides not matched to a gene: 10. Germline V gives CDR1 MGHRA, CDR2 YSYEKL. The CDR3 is CASSQDMQGAASYGYTF. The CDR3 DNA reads TGCGCCAGCAGCCAAGATATGCAGGGGGCCGCTAGCTATGGCTACACCTTC.

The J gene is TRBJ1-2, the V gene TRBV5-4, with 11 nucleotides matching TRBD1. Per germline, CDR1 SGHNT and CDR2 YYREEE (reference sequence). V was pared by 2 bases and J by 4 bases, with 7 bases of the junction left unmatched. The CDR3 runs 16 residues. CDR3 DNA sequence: TGTGCCAGCAGCTTCGGGGGACAGGGGGGCCTCTATGGCTACACCTTC. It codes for CASSFGGQGGLYGYTF. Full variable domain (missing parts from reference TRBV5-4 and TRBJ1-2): ETGVTQSPTHLIKTRGQQVTLRCSSQSGHNTVSWYQQALGQGPQFIFQYYREEENGRGNFPPRFSGLQFPNYSSELNVNALELDDSALYLCASSFGGQGGLYGYTFGSGTRLTVV.

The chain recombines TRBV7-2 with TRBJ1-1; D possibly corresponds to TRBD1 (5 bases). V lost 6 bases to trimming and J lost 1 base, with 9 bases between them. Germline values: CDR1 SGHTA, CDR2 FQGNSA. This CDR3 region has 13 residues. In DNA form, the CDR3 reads TGTGCCAGCAGGAGGGGAGGGAACACTGAAGCTTTCTTT. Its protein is CASRRGGNTEAFF.

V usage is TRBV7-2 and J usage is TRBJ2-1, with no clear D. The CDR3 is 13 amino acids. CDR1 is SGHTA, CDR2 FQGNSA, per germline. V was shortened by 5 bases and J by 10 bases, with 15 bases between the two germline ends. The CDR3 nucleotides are TGTGCCAGCAGCCCAGGCCCCAAGAGAGAGCAGTTCTTC. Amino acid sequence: CASSPGPKREQFF.

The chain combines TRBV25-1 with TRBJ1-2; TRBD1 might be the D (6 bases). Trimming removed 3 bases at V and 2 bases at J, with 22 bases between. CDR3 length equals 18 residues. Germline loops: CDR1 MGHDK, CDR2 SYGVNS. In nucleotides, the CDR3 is TGTGCCAGCAGTGATTCATTAATATTCAGGGGACGGAACTATGGCTACACCTTC. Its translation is CASSDSLIFRGRNYGYTF.

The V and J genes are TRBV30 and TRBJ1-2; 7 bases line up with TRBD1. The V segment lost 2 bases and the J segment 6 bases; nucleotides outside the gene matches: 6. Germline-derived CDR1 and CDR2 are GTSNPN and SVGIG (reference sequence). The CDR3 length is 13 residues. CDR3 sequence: CAWSLTGSDGYTF. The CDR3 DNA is TGTGCCTGGAGTTTGACAGGGTCGGATGGCTACACCTTC.

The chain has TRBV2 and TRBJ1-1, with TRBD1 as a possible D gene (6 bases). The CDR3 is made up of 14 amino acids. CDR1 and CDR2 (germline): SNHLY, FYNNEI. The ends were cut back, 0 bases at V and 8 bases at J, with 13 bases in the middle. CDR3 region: CASSEARGHREAFF. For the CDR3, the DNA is TGTGCCAGCAGTGAAGCGCGGGGGCACAGGGAAGCTTTCTTT.

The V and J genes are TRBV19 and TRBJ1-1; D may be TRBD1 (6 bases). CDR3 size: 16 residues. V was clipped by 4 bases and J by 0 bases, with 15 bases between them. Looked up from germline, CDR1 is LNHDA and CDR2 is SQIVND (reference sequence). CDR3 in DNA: TGTGCCAGTAGTAGGACAGCTGGGGTGATGAACACTGAAGCTTTCTTT. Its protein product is CASSRTAGVMNTEAFF.

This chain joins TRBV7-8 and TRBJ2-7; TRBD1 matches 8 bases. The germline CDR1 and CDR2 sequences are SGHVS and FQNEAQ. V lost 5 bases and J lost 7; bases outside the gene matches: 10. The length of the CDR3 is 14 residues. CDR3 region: CASSLHSDRVEQYF. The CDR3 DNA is TGTGCCAGCAGCCTCCACTCGGACAGGGTGGAGCAGTACTTC.

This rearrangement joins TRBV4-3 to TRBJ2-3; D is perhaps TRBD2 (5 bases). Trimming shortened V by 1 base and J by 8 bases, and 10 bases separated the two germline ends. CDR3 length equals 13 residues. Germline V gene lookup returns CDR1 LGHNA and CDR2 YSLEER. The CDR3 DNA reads TGCGCCAGCAGCCAAGTGGTGGCGGGTACGCAGTATTTT. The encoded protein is CASSQVVAGTQYF.

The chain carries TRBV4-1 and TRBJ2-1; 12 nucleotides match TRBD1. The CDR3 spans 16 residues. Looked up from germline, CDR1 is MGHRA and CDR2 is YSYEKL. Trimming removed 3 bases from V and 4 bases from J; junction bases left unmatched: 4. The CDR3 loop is CASSQGQGARYNEQFF. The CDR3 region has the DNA TGCGCCAGCAGCCAGGGACAGGGGGCGCGATACAATGAGCAGTTCTTC.

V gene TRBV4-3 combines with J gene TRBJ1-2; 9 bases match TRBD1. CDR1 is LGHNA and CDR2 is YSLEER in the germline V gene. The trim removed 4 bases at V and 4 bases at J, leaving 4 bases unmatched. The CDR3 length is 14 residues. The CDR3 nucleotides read TGCGCCAGCAGCCGGACAGGGGTGGTCTATGGCTACACCTTC. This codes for CASSRTGVVYGYTF.

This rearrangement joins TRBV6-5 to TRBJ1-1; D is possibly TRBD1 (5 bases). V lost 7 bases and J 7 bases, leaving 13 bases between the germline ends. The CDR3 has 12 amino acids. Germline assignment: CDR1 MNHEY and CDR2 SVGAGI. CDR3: CASTSTGVEAFF. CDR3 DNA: TGTGCCAGCACCTCCACGGGGGTTGAAGCTTTCTTT.

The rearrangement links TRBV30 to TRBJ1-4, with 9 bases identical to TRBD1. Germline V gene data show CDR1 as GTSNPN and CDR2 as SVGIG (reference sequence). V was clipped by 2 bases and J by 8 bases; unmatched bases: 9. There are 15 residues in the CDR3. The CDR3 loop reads CAWSLAGTGSEKLFF. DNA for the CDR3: TGTGCCTGGAGTCTTGCCGGGACAGGGAGCGAAAAACTGTTTTTT.

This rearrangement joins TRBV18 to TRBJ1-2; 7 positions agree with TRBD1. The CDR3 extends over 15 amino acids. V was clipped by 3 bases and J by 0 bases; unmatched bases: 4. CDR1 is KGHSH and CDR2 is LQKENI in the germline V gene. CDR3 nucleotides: TGTGCCAGCTCACCCCCAGGGACAGCTAACTATGGCTACACCTTC. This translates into CASSPPGTANYGYTF. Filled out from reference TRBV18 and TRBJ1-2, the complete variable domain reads NAGVMQNPRHLVRRRGQEARLRCSPMKGHSHVYWYRQLPEEGLKFMVYLQKENIIDESGMPKERFSAEFPKEGPSILRIQQVVRGDSAAYFCASSPPGTANYGYTFGSGTRLTVV.

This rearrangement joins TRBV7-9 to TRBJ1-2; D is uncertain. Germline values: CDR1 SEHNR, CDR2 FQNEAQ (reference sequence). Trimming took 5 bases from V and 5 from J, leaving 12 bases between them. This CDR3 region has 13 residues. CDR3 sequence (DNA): TGTGCCAGCAGCCCAGACCGACTATATGGCTACACCTTC. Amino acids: CASSPDRLYGYTF.

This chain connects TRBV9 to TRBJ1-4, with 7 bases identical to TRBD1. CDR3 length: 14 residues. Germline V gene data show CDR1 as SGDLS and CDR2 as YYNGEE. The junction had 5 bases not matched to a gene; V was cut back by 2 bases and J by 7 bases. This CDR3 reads CASSVGQTLEKLFF. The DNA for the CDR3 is TGTGCCAGCAGCGTGGGACAGACCCTTGAAAAACTGTTTTTT.

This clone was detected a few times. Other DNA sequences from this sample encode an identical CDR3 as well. The CDR3 here is CASSLSRSNQPQHF. CDR3 nucleotide sequence: TGTGCCAGCAGTTTATCCCGTAGCAATCAGCCCCAGCATTTT. This sequence joins TRBV27 and TRBJ1-5, with D unresolved. Germline V gives CDR1 MNHEY, CDR2 SMNVEV (reference sequence). CDR3 length: 14 residues. V was clipped by 0 bases and J by 0 bases, with 3 bases between them.

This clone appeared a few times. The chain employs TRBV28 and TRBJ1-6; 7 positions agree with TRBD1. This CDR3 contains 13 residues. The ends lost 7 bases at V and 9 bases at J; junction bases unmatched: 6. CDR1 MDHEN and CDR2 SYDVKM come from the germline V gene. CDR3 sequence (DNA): TGTGCCAGCAAAGACAGGGTGGGTTCACCCCTCCACTTT. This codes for CASKDRVGSPLHF. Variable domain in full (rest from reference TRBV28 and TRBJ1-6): DVKVTQSSRYLVKRTGEKVFLECVQDMDHENMFWYRQDPGLGLRLIYFSYDVKMKEKGDIPEGYSVSREKKERFSLILESASTNQTSMYLCASKDRVGSPLHFGNGTRLTVT.

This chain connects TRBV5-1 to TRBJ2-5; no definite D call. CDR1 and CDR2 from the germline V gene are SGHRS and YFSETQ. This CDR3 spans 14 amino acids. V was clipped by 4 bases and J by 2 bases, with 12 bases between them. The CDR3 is CASSVPGSQETQYF. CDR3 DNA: TGCGCCAGCAGCGTGCCGGGTTCTCAAGAGACCCAGTACTTC.

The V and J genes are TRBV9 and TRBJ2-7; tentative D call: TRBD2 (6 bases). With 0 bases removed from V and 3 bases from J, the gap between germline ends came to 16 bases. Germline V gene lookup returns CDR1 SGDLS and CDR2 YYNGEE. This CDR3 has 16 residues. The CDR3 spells CASSVEPGQGGYEQYF. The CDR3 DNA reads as TGTGCCAGCAGCGTAGAGCCAGGCCAGGGAGGCTACGAGCAGTACTTC.

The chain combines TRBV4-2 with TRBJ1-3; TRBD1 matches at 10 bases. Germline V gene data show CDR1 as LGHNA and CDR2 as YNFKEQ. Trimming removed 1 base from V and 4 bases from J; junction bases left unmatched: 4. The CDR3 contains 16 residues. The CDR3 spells CASSQADRGQGNTIYF. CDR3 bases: TGTGCCAGCAGCCAAGCCGACAGGGGGCAAGGAAACACCATATATTTT.

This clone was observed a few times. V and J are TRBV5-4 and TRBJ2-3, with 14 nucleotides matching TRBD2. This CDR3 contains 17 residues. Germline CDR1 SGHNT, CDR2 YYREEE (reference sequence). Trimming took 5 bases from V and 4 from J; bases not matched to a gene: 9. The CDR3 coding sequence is TGTGCCAGCAGATGGTCGACTAGCGGGGGGGCCGCAGATACGCAGTATTTT. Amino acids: CASRWSTSGGAADTQYF. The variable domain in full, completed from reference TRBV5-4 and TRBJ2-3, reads ETGVTQSPTHLIKTRGQQVTLRCSSQSGHNTVSWYQQALGQGPQFIFQYYREEENGRGNFPPRFSGLQFPNYSSELNVNALELDDSALYLCASRWSTSGGAADTQYFGPGTRLTVL.

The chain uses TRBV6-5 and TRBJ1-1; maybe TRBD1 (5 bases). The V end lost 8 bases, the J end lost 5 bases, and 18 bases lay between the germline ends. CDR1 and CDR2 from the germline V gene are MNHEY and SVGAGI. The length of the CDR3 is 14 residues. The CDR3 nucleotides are TGTGCCAGCTTTAGGCCAGGGCAACAAACTGAAGCTTTCTTT. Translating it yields CASFRPGQQTEAFF.

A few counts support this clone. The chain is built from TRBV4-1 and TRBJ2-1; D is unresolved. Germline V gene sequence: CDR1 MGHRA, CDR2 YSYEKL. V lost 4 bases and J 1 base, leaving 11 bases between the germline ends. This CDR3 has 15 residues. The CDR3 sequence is CASSRQVLSYNEQFF. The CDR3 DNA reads TGCGCCAGCAGCCGGCAGGTTCTATCCTACAATGAGCAGTTCTTC.

The CDR3 here is CASSSPGTGSEQYF. CDR3 DNA: TGCGCCAGCAGCTCACCCGGGACAGGGAGCGAGCAGTACTTC. This chain joins TRBV5-1 and TRBJ2-7; 9 nucleotides align to TRBD1. There are 14 residues in the CDR3. The germline V gene encodes CDR1 SGHRS and CDR2 YFSETQ. Trimming took 3 bases from V and 6 from J; bases not matched to a gene: 7. Filled out from reference TRBV5-1 and TRBJ2-7, the complete variable domain reads KAGVTQTPRYLIKTRGQQVTLSCSPISGHRSVSWYQQTPGQGLQFLFEYFSETQRNKGNFPGRFSGRQFSNSRSEMNVSTLELGDSALYLCASSSPGTGSEQYFGPGTRLTVT.

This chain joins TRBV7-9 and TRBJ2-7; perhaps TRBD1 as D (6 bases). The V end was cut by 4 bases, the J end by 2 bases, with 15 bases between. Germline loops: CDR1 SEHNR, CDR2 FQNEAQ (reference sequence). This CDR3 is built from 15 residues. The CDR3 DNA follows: TGTGCCAGCAGCTCCACAAACAGGGAAGCCTACGAGCAGTACTTC. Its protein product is CASSSTNREAYEQYF.

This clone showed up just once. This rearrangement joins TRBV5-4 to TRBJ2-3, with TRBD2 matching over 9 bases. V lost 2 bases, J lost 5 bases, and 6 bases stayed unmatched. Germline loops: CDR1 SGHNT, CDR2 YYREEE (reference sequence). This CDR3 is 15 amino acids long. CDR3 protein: CASSLAGGRGDTQYF. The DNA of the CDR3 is TGTGCCAGCAGCTTAGCGGGGGGCCGAGGAGATACGCAGTATTTT.